These T cell receptor beta chains were read from a single sample in a study of blood T cells in healthy people across ages. TCRdb reprocessed the 5' RACE reads with MiXCR, giving one entry per CDR3 protein. The sample has 1.5 million to 2 million distinct CDR3 sequences, around 50% seen once. Material: blood. The receptors stem from a woman in her 40s in good health. CDR3s include the opening cysteine and the closing phenylalanine or tryptophan. A D gene is named only where the DNA matches it firmly. The size field is filled for only some rows; it gives once, few, many or a size class.

size	V	D	J	CDR3	DNA
once	TRBV9	TRBD2	TRBJ2-3	CASSPQRGGYTDTQYF	TGTGCCAGCAGCCCCCAGCGGGGGGGTTACACAGATACGCAGTATTTT
many	TRBV6-5	NA	TRBJ2-7	CASSYSRSSYEQYF	TGTGCCAGCAGTTACTCCCGGAGCTCCTACGAGCAGTACTTC
NA	TRBV5-4	NA	TRBJ2-3	CASSPPGERGHMQYF	TGTGCCAGCAGCCCCCCCGGCGAGCGGGGACATATGCAGTATTTT
NA	TRBV4-1	TRBD1	TRBJ1-1	CASSQATQGGTEAFF	TGCGCCAGCAGCCAAGCGACGCAGGGGGGCACTGAAGCTTTCTTT
NA	TRBV20-1	TRBD1	TRBJ2-5	CSASGDRGQLQETQYF	TGCAGTGCCTCAGGGGACAGGGGGCAATTACAAGAGACCCAGTACTTC
NA	TRBV6-5	TRBD2	TRBJ2-3	CASSYSLAGGTKYTDTQYF	TGTGCCAGCAGTTACTCCCTAGCGGGGGGTACAAAATACACAGATACGCAGTATTTT
NA	TRBV10-3	TRBD2	TRBJ2-3	CAIGGGLALGTDTQYF	TGTGCCATCGGTGGAGGACTAGCGTTAGGCACAGATACGCAGTATTTT
NA	TRBV9	TRBD2	TRBJ2-5	CAGSPERYNSGETQYF	TGTGCCGGCAGCCCCGAGCGTTATAATAGCGGGGAGACCCAGTACTTC
few	TRBV5-1	NA	TRBJ2-3	CASSLDDYRTDTQYF	TGCGCCAGCAGCTTGGACGATTACCGCACAGATACGCAGTATTTT
NA	TRBV6-1	NA	TRBJ1-2	CASTPGSTTFYGYTF	TGTGCCAGCACCCCAGGGAGTACCACTTTCTATGGCTACACCTTC